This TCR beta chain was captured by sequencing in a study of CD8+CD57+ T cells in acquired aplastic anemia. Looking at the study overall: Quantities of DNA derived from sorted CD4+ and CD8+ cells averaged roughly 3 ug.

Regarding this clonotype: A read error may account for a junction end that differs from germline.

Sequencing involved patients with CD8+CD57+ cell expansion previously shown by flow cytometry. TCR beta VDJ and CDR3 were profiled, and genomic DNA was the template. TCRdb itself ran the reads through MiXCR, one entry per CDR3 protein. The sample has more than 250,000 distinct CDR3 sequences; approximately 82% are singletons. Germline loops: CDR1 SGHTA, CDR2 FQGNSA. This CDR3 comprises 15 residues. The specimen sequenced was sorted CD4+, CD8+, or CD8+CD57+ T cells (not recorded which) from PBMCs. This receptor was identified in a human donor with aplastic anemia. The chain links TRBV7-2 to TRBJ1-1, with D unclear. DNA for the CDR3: TGCGCCAGCAGCCCCGATAGCGGCCGCACAGATACGCAGTTCTTT. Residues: CASSPDSGRTDTQFF.